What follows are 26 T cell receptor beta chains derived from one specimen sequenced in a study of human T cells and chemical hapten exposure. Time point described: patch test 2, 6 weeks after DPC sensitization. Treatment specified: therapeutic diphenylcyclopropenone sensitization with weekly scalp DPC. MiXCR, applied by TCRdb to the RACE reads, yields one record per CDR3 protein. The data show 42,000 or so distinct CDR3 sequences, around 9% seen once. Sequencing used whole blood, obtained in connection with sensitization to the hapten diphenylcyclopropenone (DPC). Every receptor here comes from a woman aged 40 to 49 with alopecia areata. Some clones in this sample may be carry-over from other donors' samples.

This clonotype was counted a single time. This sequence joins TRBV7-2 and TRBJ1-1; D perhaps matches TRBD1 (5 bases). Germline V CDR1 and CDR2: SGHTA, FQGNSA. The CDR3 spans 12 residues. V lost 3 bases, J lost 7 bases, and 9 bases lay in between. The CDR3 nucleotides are TGTGCCAGCAGCTTCGACAGTCATGAAGCTTTCTTT. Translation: CASSFDSHEAFF.

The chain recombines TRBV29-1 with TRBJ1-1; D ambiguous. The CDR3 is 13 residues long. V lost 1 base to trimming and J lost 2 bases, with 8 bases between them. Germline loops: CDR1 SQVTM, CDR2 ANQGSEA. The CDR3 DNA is TGCAGCGTTGAAGTCAGACTAAACACTGAAGCTTTCTTT. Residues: CSVEVRLNTEAFF.

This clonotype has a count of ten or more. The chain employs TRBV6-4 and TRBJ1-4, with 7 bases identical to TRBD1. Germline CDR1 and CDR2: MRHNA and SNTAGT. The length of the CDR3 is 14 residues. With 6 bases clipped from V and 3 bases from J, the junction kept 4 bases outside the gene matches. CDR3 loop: CASSQGGPNEKLFF. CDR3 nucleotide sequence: TGTGCCAGCAGCCAGGGGGGACCTAATGAAAAACTGTTTTTT.

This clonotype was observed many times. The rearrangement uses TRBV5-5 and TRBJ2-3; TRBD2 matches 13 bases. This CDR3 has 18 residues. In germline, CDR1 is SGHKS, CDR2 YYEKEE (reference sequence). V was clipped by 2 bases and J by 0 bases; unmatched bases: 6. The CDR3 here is CASSLRLAGGTSTDTQYF. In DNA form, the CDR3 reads TGTGCCAGCAGCTTAAGACTAGCGGGGGGTACGAGCACAGATACGCAGTATTTT. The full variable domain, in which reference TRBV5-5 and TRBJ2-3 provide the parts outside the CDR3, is DAGVTQSPTHLIKTRGQQVTLRCSPISGHKSVSWYQQVLGQGPQFIFQYYEKEERGRGNFPDRFSARQFPNYSSELNVNALLLGDSALYLCASSLRLAGGTSTDTQYFGPGTRLTVL.

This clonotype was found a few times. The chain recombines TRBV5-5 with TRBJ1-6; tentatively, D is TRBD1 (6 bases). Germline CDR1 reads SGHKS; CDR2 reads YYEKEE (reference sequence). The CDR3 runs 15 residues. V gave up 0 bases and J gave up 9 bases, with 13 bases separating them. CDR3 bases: TGTGCCAGCAGCTTGGGGACAGCCAGGGGTTCACCCCTCCACTTT. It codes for CASSLGTARGSPLHF.

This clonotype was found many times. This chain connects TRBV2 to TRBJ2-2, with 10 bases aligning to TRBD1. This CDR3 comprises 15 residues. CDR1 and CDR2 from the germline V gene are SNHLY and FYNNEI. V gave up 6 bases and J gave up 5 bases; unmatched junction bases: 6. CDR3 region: CASRLTGGLTGELFF. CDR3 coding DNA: TGTGCCAGCAGACTGACAGGGGGCCTGACCGGGGAGCTGTTTTTT. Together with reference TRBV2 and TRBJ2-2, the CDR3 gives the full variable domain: EPEVTQTPSHQVTQMGQEVILRCVPISNHLYFYWYRQILGQKVEFLVSFYNNEISEKSEIFDDQFSVERPDGSNFTLKIRSTKLEDSAMYFCASRLTGGLTGELFFGEGSRLTVL.

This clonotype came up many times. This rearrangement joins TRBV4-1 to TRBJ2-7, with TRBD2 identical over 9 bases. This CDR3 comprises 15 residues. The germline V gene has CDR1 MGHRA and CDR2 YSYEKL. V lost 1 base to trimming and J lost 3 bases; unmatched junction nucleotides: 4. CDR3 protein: CASSQGGGAFYEQYF. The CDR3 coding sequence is TGCGCCAGCAGCCAAGGCGGGGGGGCCTTCTACGAGCAGTACTTC.

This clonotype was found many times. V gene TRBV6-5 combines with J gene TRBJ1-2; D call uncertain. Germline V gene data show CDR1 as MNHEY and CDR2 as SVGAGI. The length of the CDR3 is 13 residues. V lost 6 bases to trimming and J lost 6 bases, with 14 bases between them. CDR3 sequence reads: CASSSRRTNGYTF. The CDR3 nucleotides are TGTGCCAGCAGCTCCCGACGGACCAATGGCTACACCTTC.

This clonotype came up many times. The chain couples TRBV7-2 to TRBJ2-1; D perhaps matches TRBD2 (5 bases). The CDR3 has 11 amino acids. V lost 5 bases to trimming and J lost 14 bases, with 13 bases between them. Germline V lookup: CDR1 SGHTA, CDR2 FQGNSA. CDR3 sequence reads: CASSLRAEKFF. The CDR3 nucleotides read TGTGCCAGCAGCCTGAGGGCAGAGAAGTTCTTC.

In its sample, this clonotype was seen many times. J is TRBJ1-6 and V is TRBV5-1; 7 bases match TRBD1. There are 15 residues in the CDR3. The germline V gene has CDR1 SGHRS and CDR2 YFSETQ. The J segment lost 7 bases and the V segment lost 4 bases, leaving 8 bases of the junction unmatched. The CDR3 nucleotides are TGCGCCAGCAGCCTGACAGGGCTGGTGAATTCACCCCTCCACTTT. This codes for CASSLTGLVNSPLHF.

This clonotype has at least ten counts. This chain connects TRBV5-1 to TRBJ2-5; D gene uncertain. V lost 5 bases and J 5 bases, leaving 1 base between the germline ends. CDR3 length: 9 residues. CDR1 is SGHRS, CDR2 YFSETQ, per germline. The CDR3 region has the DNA TGCGCCAGCAGGGAGACCCAGTACTTC. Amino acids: CASRETQYF.

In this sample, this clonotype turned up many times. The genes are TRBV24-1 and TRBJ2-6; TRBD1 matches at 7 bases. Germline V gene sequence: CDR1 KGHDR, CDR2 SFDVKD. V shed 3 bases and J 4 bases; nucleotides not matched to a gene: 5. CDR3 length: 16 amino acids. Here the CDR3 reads CATSDGTGDGANVLTF. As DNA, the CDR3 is TGTGCCACCAGTGATGGTACAGGGGACGGGGCCAACGTCCTGACTTTC.

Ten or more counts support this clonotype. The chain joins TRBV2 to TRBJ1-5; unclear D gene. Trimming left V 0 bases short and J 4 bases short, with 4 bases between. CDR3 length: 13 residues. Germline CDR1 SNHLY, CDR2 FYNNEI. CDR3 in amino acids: CASSEAGNQPQHF. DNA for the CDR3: TGTGCCAGCAGTGAAGCGGGGAATCAGCCCCAGCATTTT.

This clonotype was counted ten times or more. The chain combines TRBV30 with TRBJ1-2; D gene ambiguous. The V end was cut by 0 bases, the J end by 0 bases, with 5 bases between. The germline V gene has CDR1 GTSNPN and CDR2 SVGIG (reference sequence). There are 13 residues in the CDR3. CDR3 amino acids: CAWSVSPNYGYTF. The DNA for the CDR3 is TGTGCCTGGAGTGTCAGTCCTAACTATGGCTACACCTTC. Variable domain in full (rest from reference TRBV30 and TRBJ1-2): SQTIHQWPATLVQPVGSPLSLECTVEGTSNPNLYWYRQAAGRGLQLLFYSVGIGQISSEVPQNLSASRPQDRQFILSSKKLLLSDSGFYLCAWSVSPNYGYTFGSGTRLTVV.

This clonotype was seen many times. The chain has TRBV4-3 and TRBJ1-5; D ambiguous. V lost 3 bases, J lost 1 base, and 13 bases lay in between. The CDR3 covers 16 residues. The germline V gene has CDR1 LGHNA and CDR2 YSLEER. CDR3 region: CASSQNGPNSNQPQHF. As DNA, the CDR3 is TGCGCCAGCAGCCAGAACGGCCCAAACAGCAATCAGCCCCAGCATTTT.

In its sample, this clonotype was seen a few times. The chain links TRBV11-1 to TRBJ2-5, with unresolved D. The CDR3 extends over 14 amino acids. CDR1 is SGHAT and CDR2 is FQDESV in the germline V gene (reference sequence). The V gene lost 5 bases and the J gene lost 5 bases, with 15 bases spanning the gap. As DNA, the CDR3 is TGTGCCAGCAGCAACCTCGCCGTCTCGGAGACCCAGTACTTC. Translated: CASSNLAVSETQYF.

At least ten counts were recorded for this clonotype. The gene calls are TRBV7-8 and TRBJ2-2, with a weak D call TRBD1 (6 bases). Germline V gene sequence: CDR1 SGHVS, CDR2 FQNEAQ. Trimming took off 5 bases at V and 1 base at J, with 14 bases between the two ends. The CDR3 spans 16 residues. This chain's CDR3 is CASSTNDRMNTGELFF. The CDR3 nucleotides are TGTGCCAGCAGCACCAATGACAGGATGAACACCGGGGAGCTGTTTTTT.

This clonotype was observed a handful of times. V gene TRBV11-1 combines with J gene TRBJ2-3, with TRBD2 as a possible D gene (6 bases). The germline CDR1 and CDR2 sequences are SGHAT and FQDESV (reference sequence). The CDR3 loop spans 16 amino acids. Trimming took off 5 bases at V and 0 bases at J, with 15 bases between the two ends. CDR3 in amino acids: CASSPYDGRSTDTQYF. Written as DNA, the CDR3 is TGTGCCAGCAGCCCCTATGACGGGAGAAGCACAGATACGCAGTATTTT.

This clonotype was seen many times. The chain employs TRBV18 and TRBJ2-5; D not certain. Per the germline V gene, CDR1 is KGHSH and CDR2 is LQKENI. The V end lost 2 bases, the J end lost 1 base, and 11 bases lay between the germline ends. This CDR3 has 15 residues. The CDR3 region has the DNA TGTGCCAGCTCACCATCGACGCCGACCCAAGAGACCCAGTACTTC. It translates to CASSPSTPTQETQYF.

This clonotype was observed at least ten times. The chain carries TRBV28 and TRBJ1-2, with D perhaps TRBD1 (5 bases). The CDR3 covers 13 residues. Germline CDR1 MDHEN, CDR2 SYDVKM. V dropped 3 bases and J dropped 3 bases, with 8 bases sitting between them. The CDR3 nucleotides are TGTGCCAGCAGTTTGAGGGACGACTATGGCTACACCTTC. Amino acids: CASSLRDDYGYTF.

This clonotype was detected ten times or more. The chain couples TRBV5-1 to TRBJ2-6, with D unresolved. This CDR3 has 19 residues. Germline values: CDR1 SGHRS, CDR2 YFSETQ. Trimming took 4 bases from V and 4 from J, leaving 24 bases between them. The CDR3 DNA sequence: TGCGCCAGCAGCCTGACCCCCTCCGGCTCGGCGTCCGGGGCCAACGTCCTGACTTTC. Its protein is CASSLTPSGSASGANVLTF. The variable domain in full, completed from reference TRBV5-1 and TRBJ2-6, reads KAGVTQTPRYLIKTRGQQVTLSCSPISGHRSVSWYQQTPGQGLQFLFEYFSETQRNKGNFPGRFSGRQFSNSRSEMNVSTLELGDSALYLCASSLTPSGSASGANVLTFGAGSRLTVL.

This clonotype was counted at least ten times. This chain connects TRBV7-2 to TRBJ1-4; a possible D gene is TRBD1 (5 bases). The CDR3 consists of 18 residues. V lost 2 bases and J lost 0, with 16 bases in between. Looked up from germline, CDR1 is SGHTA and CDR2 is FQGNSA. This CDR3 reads CASSLRGPVTSTNEKLFF. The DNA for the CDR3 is TGTGCCAGCAGCTTAAGGGGACCGGTCACCTCAACTAATGAAAAACTGTTTTTT.

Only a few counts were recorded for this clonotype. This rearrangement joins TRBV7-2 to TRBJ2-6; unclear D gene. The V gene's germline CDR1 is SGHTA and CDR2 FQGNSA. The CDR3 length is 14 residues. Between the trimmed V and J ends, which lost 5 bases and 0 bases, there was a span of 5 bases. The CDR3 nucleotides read TGTGCCAGCAGCCCCCGCTCTGGGGCCAACGTCCTGACTTTC. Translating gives CASSPRSGANVLTF.

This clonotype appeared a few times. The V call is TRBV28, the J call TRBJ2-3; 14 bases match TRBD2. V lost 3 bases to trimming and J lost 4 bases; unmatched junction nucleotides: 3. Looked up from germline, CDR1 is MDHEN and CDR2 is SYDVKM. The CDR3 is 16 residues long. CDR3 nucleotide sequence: TGTGCCAGCAGTTTGACTAGCGGGGGGGGCGCAGATACGCAGTATTTT. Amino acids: CASSLTSGGGADTQYF.

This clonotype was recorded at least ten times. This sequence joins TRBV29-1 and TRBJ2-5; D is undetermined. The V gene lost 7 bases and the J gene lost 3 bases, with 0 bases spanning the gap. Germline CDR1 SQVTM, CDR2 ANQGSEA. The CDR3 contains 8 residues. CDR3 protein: CSEETQYF. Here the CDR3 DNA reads TGCAGCGAAGAGACCCAGTACTTC.

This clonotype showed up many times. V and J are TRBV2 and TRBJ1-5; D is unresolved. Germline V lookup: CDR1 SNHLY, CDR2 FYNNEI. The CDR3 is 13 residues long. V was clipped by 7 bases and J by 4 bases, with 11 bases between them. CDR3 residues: CASKGLPNQPQHF. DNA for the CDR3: TGTGCCAGCAAGGGCCTCCCTAATCAGCCCCAGCATTTT.